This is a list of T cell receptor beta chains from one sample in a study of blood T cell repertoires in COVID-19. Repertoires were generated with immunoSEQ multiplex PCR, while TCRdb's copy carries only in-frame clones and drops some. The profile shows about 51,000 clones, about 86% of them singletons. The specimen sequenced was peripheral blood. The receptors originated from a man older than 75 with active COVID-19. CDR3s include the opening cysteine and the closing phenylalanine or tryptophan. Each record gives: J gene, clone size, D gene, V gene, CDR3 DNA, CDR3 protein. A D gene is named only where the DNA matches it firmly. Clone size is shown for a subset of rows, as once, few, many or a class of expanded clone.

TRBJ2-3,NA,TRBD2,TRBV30,TGTGCCTGGGAGGACCCTTTTAGCGGGAATACGCAGTATTTT,CAWEDPFSGNTQYF
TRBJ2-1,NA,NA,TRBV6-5,TGTGCCAGCATTAAATCCTACAATGAGCAGTTCTTC,CASIKSYNEQFF
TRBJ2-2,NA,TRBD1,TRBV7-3,TGTGCCAGCAGCTTGCCAGGGGGCACCGGGGAGCTGTTTTTT,CASSLPGGTGELFF
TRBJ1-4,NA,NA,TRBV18,TGTGCCAGCTCACCGCTCCGTGAAGCGAGAGATGAAAAACTGTTTTTT,CASSPLREARDEKLFF
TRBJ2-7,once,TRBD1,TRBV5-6,TGTGCCAGCAGCAAGTCGGGACAGGGCGGCCTCTCGCTGTACTTC,CASSKSGQGGLSLYF
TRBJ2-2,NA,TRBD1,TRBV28,TGTGCCAGCTCGACAGGGCTCACCGGGGAGCTGTTTTTT,CASSTGLTGELFF
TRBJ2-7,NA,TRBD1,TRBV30,TGTGCCTGGGCCTCTTGGGACAGGGGGTCCGAGCAGTACTTC,CAWASWDRGSEQYF
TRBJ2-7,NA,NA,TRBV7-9,TGTGCCAGCAGCAAAGAGGCACACCTCGGGGGAAACTTC,CASSKEAHLGGNF
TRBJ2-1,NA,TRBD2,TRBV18,TGTGCCAGCTCACCGATCGGGCTAGCGGGAGACTACAATGAGCAGTTCTTC,CASSPIGLAGDYNEQFF
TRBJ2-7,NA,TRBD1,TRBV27,TGTGCCAGCAGACCTCGACAGGGTAGCGAGCAGTACTTC,CASRPRQGSEQYF
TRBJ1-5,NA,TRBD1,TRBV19,TGTGCCAGTAGTATACCGACAGGGAGGTATAGCAATCAGCCCCAGCATTTT,CASSIPTGRYSNQPQHF
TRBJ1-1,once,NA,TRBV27,TGTGCCAGCCGGAAAACATCACAGGTACAGAACACTGAAGCTTTCTTT,CASRKTSQVQNTEAFF
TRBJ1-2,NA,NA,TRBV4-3,TGCGCCAGCAGCCAAGATCGGACTGTTGTTGGCTACACCTTC,CASSQDRTVVGYTF
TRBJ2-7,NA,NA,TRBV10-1,TGCGCCAGCTCCCCGGCGGCAGGGTGGGAGCAGTACTTC,CASSPAAGWEQYF
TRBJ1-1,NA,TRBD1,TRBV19,TGTGCCAGTAGGGTGAGCCGTGGGACAGAGAATATGAACACTGAAGCTTTCTTT,CASRVSRGTENMNTEAFF
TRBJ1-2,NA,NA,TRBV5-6,TGTGCCAGCAGCTTTGGAAGGGGCGCTTCCTACTATGGCTACACCTTC,CASSFGRGASYYGYTF
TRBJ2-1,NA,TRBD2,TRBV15,TGTGCCACCAGCAGGGGGGGGACCACGACTGAGCAGTTCTTC,CATSRGGTTTEQFF
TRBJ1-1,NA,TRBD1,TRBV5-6,TGTGCCAGCAGCTTACCAGGGAGACCAGGGGGAGGCAAGAACACTGAAGCTTTCTTT,CASSLPGRPGGGKNTEAFF
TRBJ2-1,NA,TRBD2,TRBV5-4,TGTGCCAGCAGCCCCGGGACTAGATCTTACAATGAGCAGTTCTTC,CASSPGTRSYNEQFF